Below, 12 T cell receptor beta chains from the same sample are listed, as sequenced in a study of PD-L1 blockade in urothelial cancer. Data came from immunoSEQ multiplex PCR; TCRdb stores just in-frame clones and leaves some out. The profile covers fewer than 65,000 clones, with about 88% appearing a single time and 2.5% to 3.5% taken by the ten largest. As for time point: pretreatment peripheral blood. The starting material was PBMCs, obtained around atezolizumab (anti-PD-L1) treatment. Source of these receptors: a man aged 65 to 79 with urothelial cancer.

The J gene is TRBJ1-4, the V gene TRBV19; 8 bases align to TRBD1. The germline CDR1 and CDR2 sequences are LNHDA and SQIVND (reference sequence). V shed 6 bases and J 5 bases; nucleotides not matched to a gene: 5. The CDR3 consists of 14 residues. The CDR3 region has the DNA TGTGCCAGTAGGAGACAGGGGAGCAATGAAAAACTGTTTTTT. Translated: CASRRQGSNEKLFF.

The chain employs TRBV5-1 and TRBJ2-7, with 8 bases lining up with TRBD1. Per the germline V gene, CDR1 is SGHRS and CDR2 is YFSETQ. The CDR3 spans 14 residues. Trimming removed 2 bases from V and 5 bases from J; junction bases left unmatched: 6. The CDR3 spells CASSFGTTGDEQYF. The CDR3, as DNA: TGCGCCAGCAGCTTCGGGACGACAGGGGACGAGCAGTACTTC. Full variable domain (outside the CDR3, taken from reference TRBV5-1 and TRBJ2-7): KAGVTQTPRYLIKTRGQQVTLSCSPISGHRSVSWYQQTPGQGLQFLFEYFSETQRNKGNFPGRFSGRQFSNSRSEMNVSTLELGDSALYLCASSFGTTGDEQYFGPGTRLTVT.

The chain combines TRBV6-6 with TRBJ2-2, with 10 bases matching TRBD1. The CDR3 loop spans 16 amino acids. The germline V gene encodes CDR1 MNHNY and CDR2 SVGAGI (reference sequence). V shed 0 bases, J shed 4 bases, and the junction held 2 bases outside the gene matches. The CDR3 spells CASSYSGTGVTGELFF. DNA of the CDR3: TGTGCCAGCAGTTACTCGGGGACAGGGGTCACCGGGGAGCTGTTTTTT.

V gene TRBV4-3 combines with J gene TRBJ2-5; perhaps TRBD2 as D (5 bases). V lost 6 bases, J lost 5 bases, and 13 bases lay in between. The CDR3 runs to 13 residues. Germline V lookup: CDR1 LGHNA, CDR2 YSLEER. The CDR3 loop reads CASSSRAGETQYF. In DNA, the CDR3 is TGCGCCAGCAGTTCAAGGGCGGGCGAGACCCAGTACTTC.

A few counts support this clone. This chain links TRBV11-2 with TRBJ2-7, with D perhaps matching TRBD2 (7 bases). This CDR3 region has 16 residues. Trimming took 0 bases from V and 5 from J, leaving 17 bases between them. Germline lookup yields CDR1 SGHAT and CDR2 FQNNGV. CDR3 DNA: TGTGCCAGCAGCTTAGATGGGGGGGCAGGTCGGCACGAGCAGTACTTC. The encoded protein is CASSLDGGAGRHEQYF.

V gene TRBV5-1 combines with J gene TRBJ2-3; tentative D call: TRBD1 (5 bases). CDR3 length equals 15 residues. Trimming left V 0 bases short and J 6 bases short, with 14 bases between. Germline CDR1 is SGHRS and CDR2 is YFSETQ. As DNA, the CDR3 is TGCGCCAGCAGCTTGGTGGTTCAGGGTGTGGATACGCAGTATTTT. Residues: CASSLVVQGVDTQYF.

The chain is built from TRBV10-2 and TRBJ1-4; TRBD1 agrees at 7 bases. The CDR3 has 14 amino acids. Germline V gene sequence: CDR1 WSHSY, CDR2 SAAADI. Unmatched junction bases numbered 6, after V lost 6 bases and J lost 5 bases. The CDR3 is CASSGDSENEKLFF. The CDR3 region has the DNA TGCGCCAGCAGCGGGGACAGCGAGAATGAAAAACTGTTTTTT.

This clone has a count of ten or more. The chain uses TRBV6-5 and TRBJ1-2, with 8 bases lining up with TRBD1. The V and J ends lost 6 bases and 4 bases, in that order; junction bases with no gene match: 7. CDR3 length: 14 amino acids. The germline V gene has CDR1 MNHEY and CDR2 SVGAGI. In nucleotides, the CDR3 is TGTGCCAGCAGCCGGACAGGGATGGGCTATGGCTACACCTTC. Its translation: CASSRTGMGYGYTF.

The J gene is TRBJ2-1, the V gene TRBV7-3; 7 nucleotides agree with TRBD2. Per the germline V gene, CDR1 is SGHTA and CDR2 is FQGTGA. This CDR3 spans 18 amino acids. The J segment lost 8 bases and the V segment lost 2 bases, leaving 18 bases of the junction unmatched. The CDR3 nucleotides are TGTGCCAGCAGCTTAGCCCCCCTACTAGCGACCGGGGGAGATGAGCAGTTCTTC. This gives the protein CASSLAPLLATGGDEQFF.

The chain has TRBV19 and TRBJ2-2; tentative D call: TRBD1 (6 bases). The length of the CDR3 is 15 residues. The germline V gene encodes CDR1 LNHDA and CDR2 SQIVND (reference sequence). V was trimmed by 1 base and J by 6 bases, leaving 12 bases between them. As DNA, the CDR3 is TGTGCCAGTAGTATAGTGGGACAAGGCCCCGGGGAGCTGTTTTTT. Translating it yields CASSIVGQGPGELFF.

The chain couples TRBV5-1 to TRBJ2-7, with 8 nucleotides matching TRBD1. The CDR3 consists of 12 residues. V was clipped by 4 bases and J by 5 bases; unmatched bases: 2. Germline V CDR1 and CDR2: SGHRS, YFSETQ. This chain's CDR3 is CASSLDRDEQYF. DNA for the CDR3: TGCGCCAGCAGCCTGGACAGGGACGAGCAGTACTTC. The complete variable domain, with remaining parts taken from reference TRBV5-1 and TRBJ2-7, reads KAGVTQTPRYLIKTRGQQVTLSCSPISGHRSVSWYQQTPGQGLQFLFEYFSETQRNKGNFPGRFSGRQFSNSRSEMNVSTLELGDSALYLCASSLDRDEQYFGPGTRLTVT.

This chain links TRBV6-1 with TRBJ1-1; TRBD1 agrees at 9 bases. Germline trimming cut 8 bases from V and 10 bases from J; bases unmatched to any gene: 17. The CDR3 length is 15 residues. Looked up from germline, CDR1 is MNHNS and CDR2 is SASEGT. As DNA, the CDR3 is TGTGCCAGCGGTGGTCAGGGACAGGGAGTTTCGGGAGCTTTCTTT. Translated: CASGGQGQGVSGAFF.